This T cell receptor (beta chain) derives from a study of blood T cell repertoires in COVID-19. Looking at the study overall: The United States, Italy and Spain provided the acute and convalescent COVID-19 samples.

In the original analysis: Cell counts per sample came from amplifying reference gene primers. Generated by immunoSEQ multiplex PCR, the TCRdb table keeps only in-frame clones and is missing some. The DNA gave D and trimming, while V, J and clone size come from that table. The data hold around 100,000 clones, with 85% observed a single time. The germline gives CDR1 SGHTS, CDR2 YDEGEE. The CDR3 extends over 17 amino acids. The trim removed 0 bases at V and 1 base at J, leaving 7 bases unmatched. This TCR was sampled from an older woman with active or convalescent COVID-19. What was sequenced was peripheral blood. The J gene is TRBJ1-2, the V gene TRBV5-8; 9 bases agree with TRBD1. The CDR3 spells CASSLVKGTGINYGYTF. Here the CDR3 DNA reads TGTGCCAGCAGCTTGGTCAAGGGGACAGGGATTAACTATGGCTACACCTTC. The variable domain in full, with the rest retrieved from reference TRBV5-8 and TRBJ1-2, is EAGVTQSPTHLIKTRGQQATLRCSPISGHTSVYWYQQALGLGLQFLLWYDEGEERNRGNFPPRFSGRQFPNYSSELNVNALELEDSALYLCASSLVKGTGINYGYTFGSGTRLTVV.